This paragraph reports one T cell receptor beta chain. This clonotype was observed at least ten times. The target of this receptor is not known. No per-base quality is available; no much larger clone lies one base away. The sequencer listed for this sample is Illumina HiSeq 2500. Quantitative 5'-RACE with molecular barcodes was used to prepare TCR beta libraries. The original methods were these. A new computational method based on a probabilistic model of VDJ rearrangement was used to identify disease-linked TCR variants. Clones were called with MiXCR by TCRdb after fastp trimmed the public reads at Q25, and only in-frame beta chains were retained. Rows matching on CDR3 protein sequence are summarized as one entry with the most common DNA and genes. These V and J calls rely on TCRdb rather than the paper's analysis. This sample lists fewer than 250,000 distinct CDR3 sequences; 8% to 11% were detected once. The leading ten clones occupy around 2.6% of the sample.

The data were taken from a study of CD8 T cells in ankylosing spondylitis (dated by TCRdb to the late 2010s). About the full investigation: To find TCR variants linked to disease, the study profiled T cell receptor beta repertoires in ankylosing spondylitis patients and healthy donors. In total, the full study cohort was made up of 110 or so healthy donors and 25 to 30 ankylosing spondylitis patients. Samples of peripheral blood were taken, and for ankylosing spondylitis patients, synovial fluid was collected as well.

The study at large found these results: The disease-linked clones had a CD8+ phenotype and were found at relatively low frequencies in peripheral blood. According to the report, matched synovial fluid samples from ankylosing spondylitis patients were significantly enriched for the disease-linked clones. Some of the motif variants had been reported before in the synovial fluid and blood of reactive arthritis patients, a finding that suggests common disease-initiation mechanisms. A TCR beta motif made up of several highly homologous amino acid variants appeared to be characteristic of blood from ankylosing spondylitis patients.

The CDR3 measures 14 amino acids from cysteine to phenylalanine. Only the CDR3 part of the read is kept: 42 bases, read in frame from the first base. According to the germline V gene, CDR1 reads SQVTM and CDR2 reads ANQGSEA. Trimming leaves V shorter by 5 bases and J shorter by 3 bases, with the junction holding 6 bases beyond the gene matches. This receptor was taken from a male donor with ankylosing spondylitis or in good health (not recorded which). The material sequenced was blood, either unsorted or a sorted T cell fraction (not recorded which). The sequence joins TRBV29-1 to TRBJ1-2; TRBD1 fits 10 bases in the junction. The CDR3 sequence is CSVSTGTGDYGYTF. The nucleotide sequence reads TGCAGCGTTAGTACCGGGACAGGGGACTATGGCTACACCTTC.